This is a list of T cell receptor beta chains from one sample in a study of T cell responses to AZD1222 COVID-19 vaccine. This table comes from immunoSEQ multiplex PCR, and its TCRdb copy is limited to in-frame clones, with some not included. The table has over 130,000 clones, around nine tenths seen once. The material sequenced was peripheral blood, taken 28 days after the second AZD1222 dose. Receptors were obtained from an adult who received the AZD1222 COVID-19 vaccine. Each CDR3 is given with its conserved first and last residue.

TRBJ2-1	TRBV3-1/TRBV3-2	CASSQVLAGHPPYGEQFF
TRBJ1-2	TRBV29-1	CSVPSRGTSNYGYTF
TRBJ2-7	TRBV18	CASSPPGRGHYEQYF
TRBJ1-2	TRBV4-1	CASSHEGDRANYGYTF
TRBJ1-1	TRBV7-9	CASSPDRPNTEAFF
TRBJ1-1	TRBV10-1	CASSGDRIPSEAFF
TRBJ2-3	TRBV7-8	CASSFRALGTDTQYF
TRBJ1-2	TRBV30	CAFTQGNYGYTF
TRBJ1-2	TRBV19	CASSDRTYGYTF
TRBJ1-6	TRBV2	CASSPRDGNSPLHF
TRBJ1-6	TRBV14	CASSQDARTGINSPLHF
TRBJ2-1	TRBV7-9	CASSSSLAGFEQFF
TRBJ2-5	TRBV12-3/TRBV12-4	CASREGPGETQYF
TRBJ2-3	TRBV30	CAWSPKIHRITDTQYF
TRBJ2-7	TRBV5-5	CASSLLGTYEQYF
TRBJ2-7	TRBV29-1	CSVEVRGNRRSYEQYF
TRBJ2-1	TRBV7-9	CASSGVGVGDNEQFF
TRBJ2-2	TRBV6-1	CASSEDEAGELFF
TRBJ2-5	TRBV29-1	CSVGTQETQYF
TRBJ1-2	TRBV7-9	CASSPWSQANYGYTF
TRBJ1-1	TRBV11-3	CASSRELNTEAFF
TRBJ1-1	TRBV24-1	CATSETAAILNTEAFF
TRBJ2-7	TRBV7-9	CASSPLSATYEQYF
TRBJ2-7	TRBV5-1	CASSLGLARTYEQYF
TRBJ1-1	TRBV27	CASRPSVSRGTFF
TRBJ1-5	TRBV12-5	CASAPGPGGHQPQHF
TRBJ2-7	TRBV18	CASSPPRTGMYEQYF